This T cell receptor (beta chain) was documented in a study of T-cell memory formation after mild COVID-19. Study information: The two donors had largely donor-specific TCR clusters.

Study results and caveats: Chiefly within CM and EM were the contracting CD4+ clones; CD8+ ones were within EMRA.

This CDR3 contains 13 residues. V dropped 7 bases and J dropped 5 bases, with 14 bases sitting between them. The germline V gene encodes CDR1 MNHNS and CDR2 SASEGT. TCRdb fed the 5' RACE reads into MiXCR, producing one record per CDR3 protein. The repertoire holds about 340,000 distinct CDR3 sequences, with roughly an eighth as singletons. This clonotype has more than one count but fewer than ten. Antigen: not known. The clonotype was recovered from a man between 18 and 29 years old who had mild COVID-19 (a few samples of this study predate the infection). Cell type and time point are not known. Material: PBMCs or a T cell subset sorted from them (not recorded which). The J gene is TRBJ1-1, the V gene TRBV6-1; a weak D match, TRBD1 (6 bases). The chain's CDR3 is CASTEGGWTEAFF. In DNA, the CDR3 is TGTGCCAGCACCGAGGGGGGGTGGACTGAAGCTTTCTTT.